This T cell receptor beta chain was documented in a study of technical replicates of blood from several donors. Only in-frame clones appear in the TCRdb table, and some are missing; sequencing was by immunoSEQ multiplex PCR. This table holds 55,000 to 75,000 clones, 92% found once. This CDR3 has 14 amino acids. Between the trimmed V and J ends, which lost 1 base and 5 bases, there was a span of 11 bases. CDR1 is SGHTA and CDR2 is FQGNSA in the germline V gene. In its sample, this clone was seen once. Sequencing was carried out using PBMCs. This TCR was sampled from a human donor in good health. Some clones in this sample may be carry-over from other donors' samples. The rearrangement joins TRBV7-2 to TRBJ1-1, with no clear D. CDR3 nucleotide sequence: TGTGCCAGCAGCTTAGGGTCCTGGCGGACTGAAGCTTTCTTT. It encodes CASSLGSWRTEAFF. Complete variable domain (other parts from reference TRBV7-2 and TRBJ1-1): GAGVSQSPSNKVTEKGKDVELRCDPISGHTALYWYRQSLGQGLEFLIYFQGNSAPDKSGLPSDRFSAERTGGSVSTLTIQRTQQEDSAVYLCASSLGSWRTEAFFGQGTRLTVV.